This T cell receptor beta chain was recorded in a study of blood T cell repertoires in COVID-19. The wider study: PBMCs, B-cell-depleted T cells, or T cells were the source of the cDNA or gDNA that made up the material.

Assay: immunoSEQ multiplex PCR; the TCRdb copy retains only in-frame clones and omits some. Seen here are under 200,000 clones, about 86% observed once, and the top ten hold 5.5% to 7%. The germline CDR1 and CDR2 sequences are SGHNT and YYREEE (reference sequence). The CDR3 is made up of 14 amino acids. V lost 0 bases to trimming and J lost 5 bases, with 11 bases between them. The sample comprised peripheral blood. The chain uses TRBV5-4 and TRBJ2-5; D gene uncertain. The clonotype comes from a man aged 50 or older with active or convalescent COVID-19. The CDR3 protein is CASSLVEAGETQYF. The CDR3 region has the DNA TGTGCCAGCAGCTTGGTTGAGGCCGGGGAGACCCAGTACTTC.